Listed below are T cell receptor beta chains from one sample, sequenced in a study of post-analysis software for immune sequencing data. TCRdb re-called the PCR reads through MiXCR, storing one row per CDR3 protein. Among about 430,000 distinct CDR3 sequences listed, 39% were seen once. The specimen was blood. The receptors derive from a girl aged 2 to 10 with multiple sclerosis. CDR3s include the opening cysteine and the closing phenylalanine or tryptophan. Each record gives: D gene, clone size, V gene, J gene, CDR3 protein, CDR3 DNA. The D gene is left open where the match is weak. The size entry is marked missing in some rows and otherwise reads once, few, many or a size class.

>TRBD2|NA|TRBV7-2|TRBJ2-3
CASSLEAGKDTQYF
TGTGCCAGCAGCTTAGAAGCGGGGAAAGATACGCAGTATTTT
>TRBD2|NA|TRBV12-3/TRBV12-4|TRBJ2-1
CASRRRTSGGLSSYNEQFF
TGTGCCAGCAGACGAAGGACTAGCGGGGGGCTGAGCTCCTACAATGAGCAGTTCTTC
>TRBD1|NA|TRBV11-2|TRBJ1-1
CASSPRTGLSVTEAFF
TGTGCCAGCAGCCCGAGGACAGGGCTTTCGGTCACTGAAGCTTTCTTT
>NA|NA|TRBV18|TRBJ1-4
CASSPSDRGEKLFF
TGTGCCAGCTCACCGAGCGACCGGGGGGAAAAACTGTTTTTT
>NA|few|TRBV28|TRBJ2-5
CASSFWHSGKTQYF
TGTGCCAGCAGTTTCTGGCACTCTGGGAAGACCCAGTACTTC
>NA|NA|TRBV28|TRBJ2-1
CASRRALWDEQFF
TGTGCCAGCAGGAGGGCCTTATGGGATGAGCAGTTCTTC
>NA|NA|TRBV29-1|TRBJ2-1
CSVEVGWEFPNEQFF
TGCAGCGTTGAAGTGGGGTGGGAGTTCCCCAATGAGCAGTTCTTC
>NA|NA|TRBV19|TRBJ2-6
CASSIDRGSGSGANVLTF
TGTGCCAGTAGTATAGATCGGGGGAGCGGCTCTGGGGCCAACGTCCTGACTTTC
>TRBD2|NA|TRBV6-1|TRBJ2-7
CASRRKGLAGLSSYEQYF
TGTGCCAGCAGGAGGAAGGGACTAGCGGGGCTAAGCTCCTACGAGCAGTACTTC
>TRBD2|NA|TRBV5-1|TRBJ2-1
CASSLGGGREQFF
TGCGCCAGCAGCTTGGGGGGCGGGAGAGAGCAGTTCTTC
>NA|few|TRBV28|TRBJ2-5
CASSLRGVIGTQYF
TGTGCCAGCAGTTTACGGGGCGTGATTGGGACCCAGTACTTC
>NA|few|TRBV29-1|TRBJ1-2
CSAAPTPRNGYTF
TGCAGCGCCGCCCCAACGCCTCGGAATGGCTACACCTTC
>TRBD1|NA|TRBV6-2/TRBV6-3|TRBJ2-1
CASERYRGQVKQFF
TGTGCCAGCGAGAGGTACAGGGGGCAGGTTAAGCAGTTCTTC
>TRBD2|NA|TRBV20-1|TRBJ2-1
CSARTSGTYNEQFF
TGCAGTGCTAGGACTAGCGGGACCTACAATGAGCAGTTCTTC
>NA|many|TRBV7-2|TRBJ2-7
CASSLSTYEQYF
TGCGCCAGCAGCTTGAGTACCTACGAGCAGTACTTC
>NA|NA|TRBV7-2|TRBJ2-3
CASSFQGPSTDTQYF
TGTGCCAGCAGTTTTCAGGGGCCTAGCACAGATACGCAGTATTTT
>NA|NA|TRBV11-1|TRBJ2-7
CASSLGGGPRYEQYF
TGTGCCAGCAGCTTAGGAGGGGGACCCCGCTACGAGCAGTACTTC
>NA|NA|TRBV7-3|TRBJ1-2
CASSLTPPGSYGYTF
TGTGCCAGCAGCTTAACGCCCCCGGGCTCCTATGGCTACACCTTC
>TRBD1|NA|TRBV12-3/TRBV12-4|TRBJ1-2
CASSRRWDRCLVCGGYTF
TGTGCCAGCAGTCGGAGATGGGACAGGTGCCTCGTCTGTGGGGGCTACACCTTC
>NA|many|TRBV14|TRBJ2-1
CASSGTMVNNEQFF
TGTGCCAGCAGCGGAACAATGGTAAACAATGAGCAGTTCTTC
>TRBD2|NA|TRBV4-1|TRBJ2-1
CASSHRLAGAYEQFF
TGCGCCAGCAGCCACCGACTAGCGGGAGCCTATGAGCAGTTCTTC
>NA|few|TRBV7-2|TRBJ2-5
CASSLAGSGGMLRKTQYF
TGTGCCAGCAGCTTAGCGGGGTCCGGAGGCATGCTTAGGAAGACCCAGTACTTC
>TRBD1|NA|TRBV6-5|TRBJ2-7
CASSYRQGEEQYF
TGTGCCAGCAGTTACAGACAGGGGGAGGAGCAGTACTTC
>NA|few|TRBV28|TRBJ2-3
CASNSLTANTDTQYF
TGTGCCAGCAATTCCCTGACAGCTAACACAGATACGCAGTATTTT
>TRBD1|NA|TRBV6-2/TRBV6-3|TRBJ2-5
CASRKTGQGETQYF
TGTGCCAGCAGAAAAACCGGACAGGGGGAGACCCAGTACTTC
>NA|NA|TRBV29-1|TRBJ1-2
CSGVVVNYGYTF
TGCAGCGGTGTTGTAGTGAACTATGGCTACACCTTC
>NA|few|TRBV28|TRBJ1-6
CASSFRQRLWGSPLHF
TGTGCCAGCAGTTTTAGACAGAGGTTATGGGGTTCACCCCTCCACTTT
>TRBD2|NA|TRBV7-6|TRBJ2-7
CASSSGWGGMAHEQYF
TGTGCCAGCAGCTCCGGATGGGGGGGAATGGCGCACGAGCAGTACTTC
>NA|NA|TRBV10-3|TRBJ1-4
CAISESGGSTNEKLFF
TGTGCCATCAGTGAGTCGGGAGGATCAACTAATGAAAAACTGTTTTTT
>TRBD1|NA|TRBV7-2|TRBJ2-7
CASSLEYWDSERETSYEQYF
TGTGCCAGCAGCTTAGAGTACTGGGACAGTGAAAGGGAGACCTCCTACGAGCAGTACTTC
>NA|NA|TRBV12-3/TRBV12-4|TRBJ2-5
CASRDYRDGAVWTQYF
TGTGCCAGCAGGGATTACAGGGATGGGGCGGTGTGGACCCAGTACTTC
>NA|NA|TRBV3-1|TRBJ2-7
CASSDGTVYEQYF
TGTGCCAGCAGCGATGGGACTGTCTACGAGCAGTACTTC
>TRBD2|NA|TRBV7-2|TRBJ2-7
CASSNRLAGSYEQYF
TGTGCCAGCAGCAACCGTTTAGCGGGCTCCTACGAGCAGTACTTC
>NA|NA|TRBV29-1|TRBJ2-1
CSAEGPLGNEQFF
TGCAGCGCTGAGGGTCCACTGGGGAATGAGCAGTTCTTC
>NA|NA|TRBV20-1|TRBJ1-2
CSAIDVGYTF
TGCAGTGCCATCGATGTGGGCTACACCTTC